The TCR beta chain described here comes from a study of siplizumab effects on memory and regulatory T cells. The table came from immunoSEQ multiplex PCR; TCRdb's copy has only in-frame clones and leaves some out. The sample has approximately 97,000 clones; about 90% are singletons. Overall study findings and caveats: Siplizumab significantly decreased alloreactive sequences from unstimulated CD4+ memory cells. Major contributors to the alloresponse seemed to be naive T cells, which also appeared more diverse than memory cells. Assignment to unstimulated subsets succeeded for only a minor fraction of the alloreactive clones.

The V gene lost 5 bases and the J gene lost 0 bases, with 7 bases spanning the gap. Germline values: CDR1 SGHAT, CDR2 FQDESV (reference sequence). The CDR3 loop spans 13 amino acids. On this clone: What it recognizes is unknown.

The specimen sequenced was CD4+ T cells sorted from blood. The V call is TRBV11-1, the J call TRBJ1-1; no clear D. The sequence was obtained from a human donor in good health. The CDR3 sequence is CASSRTLNTEAFF. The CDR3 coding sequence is TGTGCCAGCAGCCGGACGCTGAACACTGAAGCTTTCTTT.